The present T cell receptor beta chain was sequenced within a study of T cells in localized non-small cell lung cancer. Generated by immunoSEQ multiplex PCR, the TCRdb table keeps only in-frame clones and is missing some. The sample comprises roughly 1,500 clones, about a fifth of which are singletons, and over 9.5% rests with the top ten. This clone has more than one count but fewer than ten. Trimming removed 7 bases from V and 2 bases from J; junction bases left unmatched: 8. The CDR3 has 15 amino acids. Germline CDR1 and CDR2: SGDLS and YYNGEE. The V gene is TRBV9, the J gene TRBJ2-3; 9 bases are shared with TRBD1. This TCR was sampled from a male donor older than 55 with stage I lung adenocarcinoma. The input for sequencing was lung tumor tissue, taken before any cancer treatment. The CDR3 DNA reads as TGTGCCAGCCTGTCCCGGGACAGGGACACAGATACGCAGTATTTT. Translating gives CASLSRDRDTDTQYF. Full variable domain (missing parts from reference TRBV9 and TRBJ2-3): DSGVTQTPKHLITATGQRVTLRCSPRSGDLSVYWYQQSLDQGLQFLIQYYNGEERAKGNILERFSAQQFPDLHSELNLSSLELGDSALYFCASLSRDRDTDTQYFGPGTRLTVL.